A selection of T cell receptor beta chains follows, all from one sample in a study of T cells after posttransplantation cyclophosphamide. Measured with immunoSEQ multiplex PCR; TCRdb has only the in-frame clones, and not every one. The sample yields 66,000 or so clones, just under 95% seen once. Sequenced: PBMCs. The receptors here all came from a woman younger than 45 in good health and a related stem cell transplant donor. CDR3s include the opening cysteine and the closing phenylalanine or tryptophan. A D gene is named only where the DNA matches it firmly. Clone size, where shown, is once, few, many, or a class for clones that have expanded.

clone size: .
CDR3 length: 14
J gene: TRBJ2-7
V gene: TRBV27
D gene: .
CDR3 protein: CASSLSVSNYEQYF
CDR3 DNA: TGTGCCAGCAGTTTAAGTGTCAGTAACTACGAGCAGTACTTC

clone size: .
CDR3 length: 14
J gene: TRBJ1-2
V gene: TRBV28
D gene: .
CDR3 protein: CASSPRSRRGGYTF
CDR3 DNA: TGTGCCAGCAGTCCCCGGTCCCGGAGGGGCGGCTACACCTTC

clone size: .
CDR3 length: 15
J gene: TRBJ1-5
V gene: TRBV28
D gene: .
CDR3 protein: CASRWSGGSDQPQHF
CDR3 DNA: TGTGCCAGCAGGTGGAGTGGGGGTTCGGATCAGCCCCAGCATTTT

clone size: .
CDR3 length: 14
J gene: TRBJ1-1
V gene: TRBV2
D gene: .
CDR3 protein: CASSARGGNTEAFF
CDR3 DNA: TGTGCCAGCAGTGCAAGGGGGGGGAACACTGAAGCTTTCTTT

clone size: .
CDR3 length: 17
J gene: TRBJ2-1
V gene: TRBV4-2
D gene: TRBD2
CDR3 protein: CASSQLGGAGGVNEQFF
CDR3 DNA: TGTGCCAGCAGCCAACTAGGAGGAGCGGGGGGGGTCAATGAGCAGTTCTTC

clone size: .
CDR3 length: 16
J gene: TRBJ2-7
V gene: TRBV10-3
D gene: TRBD1
CDR3 protein: CAISNLDRGSSYEQYF
CDR3 DNA: TGTGCCATCAGCAATCTGGACAGGGGTAGCTCCTACGAGCAGTACTTC

clone size: .
CDR3 length: 13
J gene: TRBJ1-5
V gene: TRBV29-1
D gene: TRBD1
CDR3 protein: CSVAGQEGQPQHF
CDR3 DNA: TGCAGCGTCGCCGGACAGGAGGGTCAGCCCCAGCATTTT

clone size: .
CDR3 length: 11
J gene: TRBJ1-6
V gene: TRBV28
D gene: .
CDR3 protein: CAVGSNSPLHF
CDR3 DNA: TGTGCCGTCGGCTCAAATTCACCCCTCCACTTT

clone size: once
CDR3 length: 14
J gene: TRBJ1-4
V gene: TRBV19
D gene: .
CDR3 protein: CASKRGTNNEKLFF
CDR3 DNA: TGTGCCAGTAAGCGGGGGACGAACAATGAAAAACTGTTTTTT

clone size: .
CDR3 length: 12
J gene: TRBJ1-1
V gene: TRBV13
D gene: .
CDR3 protein: CASTRENTEAFF
CDR3 DNA: TGTGCCAGCACTCGGGAGAACACTGAAGCTTTCTTT

clone size: once
CDR3 length: 16
J gene: TRBJ2-1
V gene: TRBV7-9
D gene: TRBD1
CDR3 protein: CASSKTGDPFYNEQFF
CDR3 DNA: TGTGCCAGCAGCAAAACAGGGGACCCCTTCTACAATGAGCAGTTCTTC

clone size: .
CDR3 length: 16
J gene: TRBJ1-3
V gene: TRBV7-6
D gene: .
CDR3 protein: CASSLMGRGSGNTIYF
CDR3 DNA: TGTGCCAGCAGCCTCATGGGCAGGGGCTCTGGAAACACCATATATTTT

clone size: .
CDR3 length: 12
J gene: TRBJ2-7
V gene: TRBV6-5
D gene: .
CDR3 protein: CASSPGLHEQYF
CDR3 DNA: TGTGCCAGCAGTCCCGGGCTCCACGAGCAGTACTTC

clone size: .
CDR3 length: 14
J gene: TRBJ1-5
V gene: TRBV6-5
D gene: .
CDR3 protein: CASSSDGGNQPQHF
CDR3 DNA: TGTGCCAGCAGTTCGGACGGGGGCAATCAGCCCCAGCATTTT

clone size: .
CDR3 length: 14
J gene: TRBJ1-5
V gene: TRBV6-1
D gene: .
CDR3 protein: CASSEDRGAQPQHF
CDR3 DNA: TGTGCCAGCAGTGAGGATCGGGGGGCCCAGCCCCAGCATTTT

clone size: .
CDR3 length: 16
J gene: TRBJ2-6
V gene: TRBV5-6
D gene: .
CDR3 protein: CASSVKGYPGANVLTF
CDR3 DNA: TGTGCCAGCAGCGTGAAGGGGTACCCTGGGGCCAACGTCCTGACTTTC

clone size: .
CDR3 length: 13
J gene: TRBJ1-5
V gene: TRBV6-6
D gene: TRBD1
CDR3 protein: CATDRERNQPQHF
CDR3 DNA: TGTGCCACCGACAGGGAACGCAATCAGCCCCAGCATTTT

clone size: .
CDR3 length: 16
J gene: TRBJ2-7
V gene: TRBV4-3
D gene: .
CDR3 protein: CASSQDSQLERYEQYF
CDR3 DNA: TGCGCCAGCAGCCAAGATTCACAGCTTGAGCGTTACGAGCAGTACTTC

clone size: .
CDR3 length: 12
J gene: TRBJ2-7
V gene: TRBV28
D gene: .
CDR3 protein: CASSSDSYEQYF
CDR3 DNA: TGTGCCAGCAGCTCGGACAGCTACGAGCAGTACTTC

clone size: .
CDR3 length: 16
J gene: TRBJ1-2
V gene: TRBV4-2
D gene: .
CDR3 protein: CASSQDNGAGYYGYTF
CDR3 DNA: TGTGCCAGCAGCCAAGATAACGGGGCAGGGTACTATGGCTACACCTTC

clone size: .
CDR3 length: 17
J gene: TRBJ1-2
V gene: TRBV5-1
D gene: TRBD1
CDR3 protein: CASSLATGTGGNYGYTF
CDR3 DNA: TGCGCCAGCAGCTTAGCCACCGGGACAGGGGGTAACTATGGCTACACCTTC

clone size: .
CDR3 length: 15
J gene: TRBJ1-6
V gene: TRBV19
D gene: .
CDR3 protein: CASSIGGVRNSPLHF
CDR3 DNA: TGTGCCAGTAGTATAGGAGGGGTTCGTAATTCACCCCTCCACTTT

clone size: .
CDR3 length: 14
J gene: TRBJ2-1
V gene: TRBV18
D gene: TRBD1
CDR3 protein: CASSPGTGVHEQFF
CDR3 DNA: TGTGCCAGCTCACCCGGGACAGGGGTTCATGAGCAGTTCTTC

clone size: .
CDR3 length: 13
J gene: TRBJ1-3
V gene: TRBV7-9
D gene: .
CDR3 protein: CASSFFSGNTIYF
CDR3 DNA: TGTGCCAGCAGCTTTTTCTCTGGAAACACCATATATTTT